This T cell receptor beta chain was profiled in a study of brain T cells in children with intractable seizures. About this clone itself: Its antigen is unidentified.

Study-wide points: Clones missing pre-surgery may reflect undersampling of that blood sample.

Assay: immunoSEQ multiplex PCR; the TCRdb copy retains only in-frame clones and omits some. In the table there are hundreds of thousands of clones, about 94% of which are singletons. Time point given: blood from clinic visit 5 months post-surgery; TSC patient then seizure free. At least one anti-epileptic drug was given before surgery. There are 15 residues in the CDR3. Germline loops: CDR1 SEHNR, CDR2 FQNEAQ (reference sequence). Losses at the gene ends were 5 bases for V and 7 bases for J; bases not matched to a gene: 9. This material consisted of peripheral blood, taken 4 to 6 months after surgery. This TCR derives from a boy under three years old with tuberous sclerosis and intractable seizures. This chain connects TRBV7-9 to TRBJ1-4, with TRBD1 matching over 8 bases. The CDR3 nucleotides read TGTGCCAGCAGCCCCTTTGCAGGGGGCGGTGAAAAACTGTTTTTT. Translation gives CASSPFAGGGEKLFF.